This T cell receptor (beta chain) was identified during a study of blood T cell repertoires in COVID-19. As for the study in general: Samples representing acute and convalescent COVID-19 were sourced from the United States, Italy and Spain. Nucleic acid was either cDNA or gDNA, and it came from T cells, B-cell-depleted T cells, or PBMCs.

V lost 0 bases and J lost 11, with 16 bases in between. Germline V lookup: CDR1 SQVTM, CDR2 ANQGSEA. This CDR3 contains 13 residues. Produced via immunoSEQ multiplex PCR; TCRdb's table is partial and in-frame only. Of 150,000 or so clones listed, roughly 80% are singletons. The sequencing sample was made of peripheral blood. The chain couples TRBV29-1 to TRBJ1-1; D perhaps matches TRBD1 (5 bases). This receptor was identified in a woman aged 45-65 years with active or convalescent COVID-19. CDR3 sequence (DNA): TGCAGCGTTGAAGATTCGGCGCAGGGTGGCGCTTTCTTT. Translated, it gives CSVEDSAQGGAFF.